This T cell receptor beta chain was captured in a study of vaccination and CD4 T cells after COVID-19. Study observations and caveats: Although the median of SARS-CoV-2-reactive clonotypes rose from approximately 21 to 40, the change was not significant. The study found that a median approximately 84% of reactive clones in convalescent patients appeared only post-vaccination.

Note on this clonotype: The antigen remains undetermined.

The V end was cut by 3 bases, the J end by 2 bases, with 12 bases between. The germline gives CDR1 DFQATT, CDR2 SNEGSKA (reference sequence). The CDR3 sequence is 14 residues long. Sequencing of DNA taken from cultured CD4+ T cells relied on the Oncomine TCR Beta short-read assay. Genomic DNA was isolated from CD4+ T cells that had been cultured. TCRdb called the PCR reads again in MiXCR, with one record for every CDR3 protein. The sample yields approximately 23,000 distinct CDR3 sequences, about 50% seen once. Regarding treatment: roughly ten-day PBMC culture with coronavirus spike peptide pools or control peptides (ViraFEST assay). Following a culture period (roughly ten days), negative selection was used to isolate CD4+ T cells.

The chain employs TRBV20-1 and TRBJ2-3; D perhaps matches TRBD2 (7 bases). The clonotype comes from a human donor who received a COVID-19 vaccine. The specimen comprised CD4+ T cells from blood, cultured in vitro, sampled before SARS-CoV-2 vaccination. The CDR3 DNA is TGCAGTGCTAGTTTAGGGGGGGACACAGATACGCAGTATTTT. Amino acid sequence: CSASLGGDTDTQYF.